Below, one T cell receptor (beta chain) is given with its context. Antigen unknown. PCR primers comprised 60 Vbeta and 13 Jbeta primers. Sequencing used immunoSEQ multiplex PCR; TCRdb keeps in-frame clones, though not all of them. The table includes roughly 250,000 clones, approximately 70% detected once. The sample originates from a study of cytomegalovirus exposure and HLA in healthy donors. The CDR3 loop spans 17 amino acids. V dropped 6 bases and J dropped 2 bases, with 17 bases sitting between them. Study outcomes and limitations: TCR beta V- and J-gene trimming was later associated with a missense DCLRE1C variant. Later analysis showed most CMV-associated TCR beta chains appearing HLA-restricted. It emerged from a later analysis that several of the most significant clusters appeared to be linked to common viral pathogens.

Sequenced: PBMCs. This chain links TRBV23-1 with TRBJ1-6; D perhaps matches TRBD1 (6 bases). TRBV23-1 is sorted into the ORF group, with uncertain function. The TCR originated in a female donor in good health and CMV-seronegative. CDR3 coding DNA: TGCGCCAGCAGGATACAGGGAACGAAGACCTATAATTCACCCCTCCACTTT. It translates to CASRIQGTKTYNSPLHF.